Detailed here is one TCR beta chain. Libraries were prepared by immunoSEQ multiplex PCR; TCRdb keeps only in-frame clonotypes and omits some of them. Among roughly 65,000 clones listed, 91% were seen once. Trimming cost V 5 bases and J 4 bases, with 25 bases left between them. The germline V gene encodes CDR1 SGHTA and CDR2 FQGNSA. CDR3 length: 18 amino acids. The entry originates in a study of OX40 agonist ivuxolimab in advanced cancers. Study-wide background: Patients undergoing dose escalation presented with hepatocellular carcinoma, melanoma, renal cell or head and neck cancer. Of mixed ages from about 23 to 79 and averaging roughly 66 years, the group was almost 85% male. A partial response was reached by three patients: one with hepatocellular carcinoma and two with cutaneous melanoma.

The sample was CD4+ or CD8+ T cells sorted from blood, taken in a trial of the OX40 agonist ivuxolimab. This chain links TRBV7-2 with TRBJ2-3; weak D call: TRBD2 (5 bases). The sequence came from an adult with an advanced solid tumor such as melanoma, head and neck, liver or kidney cancer. CDR3 in DNA: TGTGCCAGCAGCACCAGAGGGCAGGTTGTTGGGCGAGCAGATACGCAGTATTTT. Amino acid sequence: CASSTRGQVVGRADTQYF.